A selection of T cell receptor beta chains follows, all from one sample in a study of cytomegalovirus exposure and HLA in healthy donors. This table comes from immunoSEQ multiplex PCR, and its TCRdb copy is limited to in-frame clones, with some not included. Across around 100,000 clones, the top ten clones capture roughly 0.64% of the sample. The sequenced material came from PBMCs. Every receptor here comes from a man in his fifties in good health and CMV-seronegative. Both conserved end residues are part of each CDR3. Fields, in order: CDR3 protein, CDR3 DNA, V gene, D gene, J gene. The D gene is left open where the match is weak.

CDR3: CASSQGSGTGIGYEQYF; DNA: TGCGCCAGCAGCCAAGGGTCCGGGACAGGGATAGGTTACGAGCAGTACTTC; V: TRBV4-1; D: TRBD1; J: TRBJ2-7
CDR3: CASSPTTGVEGTEAFF; DNA: TGTGCCAGCAGCCCAACGACAGGGGTTGAGGGCACTGAAGCTTTCTTT; V: TRBV11-2; D: TRBD1; J: TRBJ1-1
CDR3: CATGTGVTRRDEQFF; DNA: TGTGCCACCGGGACAGGGGTCACCCGGCGGGATGAGCAGTTCTTC; V: TRBV7-9; D: TRBD1; J: TRBJ2-1
CDR3: CASSPAAGQGLANYGYTF; DNA: TGTGCCAGCTCACCGGCCGCCGGACAGGGCCTAGCTAACTATGGCTACACCTTC; V: TRBV18; D: TRBD1; J: TRBJ1-2
CDR3: CASSLIPGSGETQYF; DNA: TGCGCCAGCAGCTTGATACCCGGGTCCGGAGAGACCCAGTACTTC; V: TRBV5-1; D: NA; J: TRBJ2-5
CDR3: CASSLSQGGTNSPLHF; DNA: TGTGCCAGCAGCTTAAGTCAAGGGGGTACTAATTCACCCCTCCACTTT; V: TRBV7-2; D: NA; J: TRBJ1-6
CDR3: CASSAWTGTTEAFF; DNA: TGTGCCAGCAGCGCGTGGACAGGGACAACCGAAGCTTTCTTT; V: TRBV9; D: TRBD1; J: TRBJ1-1
CDR3: CASSSGRTGSFRDQPQHF; DNA: TGTGCCAGCAGCTCCGGGAGGACAGGGAGTTTCAGGGATCAGCCCCAGCATTTT; V: TRBV7-8; D: TRBD1; J: TRBJ1-5
CDR3: CASSPSPGGSYEQYF; DNA: TGTGCCAGCAGCCCAAGCCCAGGGGGCTCCTACGAGCAGTACTTC; V: TRBV27; D: TRBD1; J: TRBJ2-7
CDR3: CASSGRLAGGPTYNEQFF; DNA: TGTGCCAGCAGCGGCAGACTAGCGGGGGGCCCAACCTACAATGAGCAGTTCTTC; V: TRBV9; D: TRBD2; J: TRBJ2-1
CDR3: CASSLEGQGVPTGNTIYF; DNA: TGTGCCAGCAGCTTAGAAGGACAGGGGGTTCCAACTGGAAACACCATATATTTT; V: TRBV7-6; D: TRBD1; J: TRBJ1-3
CDR3: CASTTRVSGYTF; DNA: TGTGCCAGCACCACCAGGGTGTCTGGCTACACCTTC; V: TRBV9; D: NA; J: TRBJ1-2
CDR3: CASSRQGQSNQPQHF; DNA: TGTGCCAGTAGCCGACAGGGGCAGAGCAATCAGCCCCAGCATTTT; V: TRBV19; D: TRBD1; J: TRBJ1-5
CDR3: CASSRDRVGRETQYF; DNA: TGTGCCAGCAGCAGAGACAGGGTCGGGCGAGAGACCCAGTACTTC; V: TRBV9; D: TRBD1; J: TRBJ2-5
CDR3: CASSLSIADTTDTQYF; DNA: TGTGCCAGCAGTTTATCTATAGCGGACACCACAGATACGCAGTATTTT; V: TRBV27; D: NA; J: TRBJ2-3
CDR3: CASIDRSNTEAFF; DNA: TGTGCCAGCATTGACAGGTCGAACACTGAAGCTTTCTTT; V: TRBV6-6; D: NA; J: TRBJ1-1
CDR3: CASAASQGEKLFF; DNA: TGTGCCAGCGCGGCCTCACAGGGGGAAAAACTGTTTTTT; V: TRBV18; D: TRBD1; J: TRBJ1-4
CDR3: CASSYSTWGALFF; DNA: TGTGCCAGCAGTTACTCTACTTGGGGCGCTTTGTTTTTT; V: TRBV6-6; D: NA; J: TRBJ1-4
CDR3: CASSSGIDRPGELFF; DNA: TGTGCCAGCAGCTCCGGGATAGACAGGCCCGGGGAGCTGTTTTTT; V: TRBV7-6; D: NA; J: TRBJ2-2